Below are 15 T cell receptor beta chains sequenced from a single sample in a study of OX40 agonist ivuxolimab in advanced cancers. Sequencing was performed with immunoSEQ multiplex PCR; in TCRdb, only in-frame clones are kept and a portion is missing. The table shows 22,000 or so clones, with around 86% occurring only once. The sample consisted of CD4+ or CD8+ T cells sorted from blood, taken in a trial of the OX40 agonist ivuxolimab. Receptors were obtained from an adult with an advanced solid tumor such as melanoma, head and neck, liver or kidney cancer.

The rearrangement links TRBV15 to TRBJ2-1; possible D gene TRBD2, 5 bases. There are 14 residues in the CDR3. Germline CDR1 LNHNV, CDR2 YYDKDF (reference sequence). V lost 0 bases and J lost 8, with 11 bases in between. CDR3 bases: TGTGCCACCAGCAGAGATCCGAATAGCGATGAGCAGTTCTTC. The encoded protein is CATSRDPNSDEQFF. Looking up the rest from reference TRBV15 and TRBJ2-1 gives the full variable domain: DAMVIQNPRYQVTQFGKPVTLSCSQTLNHNVMYWYQQKSSQAPKLLFHYYDKDFNNEADTPDNFQSRRPNTSFCFLDIRSPGLGDTAMYLCATSRDPNSDEQFFGPGTRLTVL.

The V and J genes are TRBV7-9 and TRBJ1-2; D not resolved. V shed 2 bases and J shed 4 bases, with 17 bases lying between them. In germline, CDR1 is SEHNR, CDR2 FQNEAQ (reference sequence). This CDR3 region has 16 residues. The CDR3 DNA is TGTGCCAGCAGCTTAACTGCCCAGGAAATCAGCTATGGCTACACCTTC. Amino acids: CASSLTAQEISYGYTF.

The chain combines TRBV6-5 with TRBJ1-5; D is undetermined. From germline, CDR1 is MNHEY and CDR2 SVGAGI. V lost 0 bases, J lost 3 bases, and 6 bases lay in between. This CDR3 contains 14 residues. The CDR3 nucleotides read TGTGCCAGCAGTTACTCGAACCACAATCAGCCCCAGCATTTT. Its translation: CASSYSNHNQPQHF.

The J gene is TRBJ2-1, the V gene TRBV7-2; D call uncertain. Germline loops: CDR1 SGHTA, CDR2 FQGNSA. Trimming left V 3 bases short and J 5 bases short, with 14 bases between. CDR3 length: 15 amino acids. The CDR3, as DNA: TGTGCCAGCAGCTTCAGTCCTAGACGCGACAATGAGCAGTTCTTC. Its translation is CASSFSPRRDNEQFF.

J is TRBJ2-6 and V is TRBV11-1; D gene unclear. Germline loops: CDR1 SGHAT, CDR2 FQDESV (reference sequence). V was cut by 1 base and J by 4 bases, with 8 bases left in between. The CDR3 covers 15 residues. The CDR3 DNA sequence: TGTGCCAGCAGCTTAGTAGGGTCGGGGGCCAACGTCCTGACTTTC. Translation gives CASSLVGSGANVLTF. Combining the CDR3 with reference TRBV11-1 and TRBJ2-6 gives the whole variable domain EAEVAQSPRYKITEKSQAVAFWCDPISGHATLYWYRQILGQGPELLVQFQDESVVDDSQLPKDRFSAERLKGVDSTLKIQPAELGDSAMYLCASSLVGSGANVLTFGAGSRLTVL.

In the case of this clone: The junction shows a germline mismatch at one end, possibly a read error. The J gene is TRBJ2-5, the V gene TRBV7-7; D gene uncertain. With the DNA end fitting TRBJ2-7 better, the J assignment may be wrong. Germline values: CDR1 SSHAT, CDR2 FNYEAQ (reference sequence). CDR3 length: 13 residues. The CDR3 sequence: CASSLEVHYEQYF. The DNA of the CDR3 is TGTGCTAGCAGCTTAGAGGTTCACTACGAGCAGTACTTC.

The chain joins TRBV4-2 to TRBJ2-1; 9 bases map to TRBD2. This CDR3 has 17 residues. CDR1 is LGHNA and CDR2 is YNFKEQ in the germline V gene. V gave up 0 bases and J gave up 9 bases; unmatched junction bases: 12. Here the CDR3 DNA reads TGTGCCAGCAGCCAAGAGGTTTGGCTAGCGGGAAATATTGAGCAGTTCTTC. It is translated as CASSQEVWLAGNIEQFF.

The rearrangement uses TRBV11-2 and TRBJ2-1; 12 nucleotides align to TRBD2. Per germline, CDR1 SGHAT and CDR2 FQNNGV. Trimming at V came to 1 base and at J to 5 bases, leaving 6 bases not matched to a gene. CDR3 length: 17 amino acids. The CDR3 region has the DNA TGTGCCAGCAGCTTAGCCCGACTAGCGGGAGATGACAATGAGCAGTTCTTC. Encoded protein: CASSLARLAGDDNEQFF.

V gene TRBV4-2 combines with J gene TRBJ2-5; no reliable D call. The DNA matches TRBJ2-7 better at its end, which makes the J call doubtful. CDR1 and CDR2 (germline): LGHNA, YNFKEQ. This CDR3 comprises 13 residues. As DNA, the CDR3 is TGTGCCAGCAGCCAAGGACAACTCTACGAGCAGTACTTC. Protein sequence: CASSQGQLYEQYF.

The rearrangement uses TRBV28 and TRBJ1-2, with D possibly being TRBD1 (5 bases). This CDR3 spans 16 amino acids. Germline-derived CDR1 and CDR2 are MDHEN and SYDVKM. The V gene lost 6 bases and the J gene lost 4 bases, with 21 bases spanning the gap. In DNA, the CDR3 is TGTGCCAGCAGCCTGAGCGGCAGCGGGGGGAGCTATGGCTACACCTTC. Amino acids: CASSLSGSGGSYGYTF.

This chain links TRBV30 with TRBJ1-5, with no clear D. CDR1 and CDR2 from the germline V gene are GTSNPN and SVGIG (reference sequence). The CDR3 is 12 residues long. Trimming took off 0 bases at V and 7 bases at J, with 7 bases between the two ends. DNA for the CDR3: TGTGCCTGGAGTGTAGGAGGGCAGCCCCAGCATTTT. Its protein product is CAWSVGGQPQHF.

The rearrangement links TRBV11-1 to TRBJ2-4, with D tentatively TRBD1 (5 bases). The CDR3 extends over 14 amino acids. Trimming took off 5 bases at V and 0 bases at J, with 8 bases between the two ends. Germline values: CDR1 SGHAT, CDR2 FQDESV (reference sequence). DNA for the CDR3: TGTGCCAGCAGCCAGGGTCTAGCCAAAAACATTCAGTACTTC. Translation gives CASSQGLAKNIQYF.

This chain uses TRBV11-2 with TRBJ1-2; 8 bases align to TRBD1. J gave up 10 bases and V 2 bases, and 12 bases lay outside the gene matches. The germline CDR1 and CDR2 sequences are SGHAT and FQNNGV. CDR3 length: 15 residues. This chain's CDR3 is CASSLWGGQGVPYTF. The CDR3 region has the DNA TGTGCCAGCAGCTTATGGGGTGGACAGGGAGTCCCCTACACCTTC.

In this sample, this clone turned up a few times. This chain joins TRBV5-1 and TRBJ1-5; TRBD1 agrees at 7 bases. V lost 6 bases to trimming and J lost 7 bases; unmatched junction nucleotides: 22. CDR3 size: 18 residues. The germline V gene encodes CDR1 SGHRS and CDR2 YFSETQ. For the CDR3, the DNA is TGCGCCAGCAATTTCTCTTGGGAAGGGGGCGACGAGGAACAGCCCCAGCATTTT. Protein sequence: CASNFSWEGGDEEQPQHF. Complete variable domain (other parts from reference TRBV5-1 and TRBJ1-5): KAGVTQTPRYLIKTRGQQVTLSCSPISGHRSVSWYQQTPGQGLQFLFEYFSETQRNKGNFPGRFSGRQFSNSRSEMNVSTLELGDSALYLCASNFSWEGGDEEQPQHFGDGTRLSIL.

The chain has TRBV19 and TRBJ2-7; D unresolved. With 6 bases removed from V and 3 bases from J, the gap between germline ends came to 15 bases. The CDR3 sequence is 14 residues long. CDR1 is LNHDA and CDR2 is SQIVND in the germline V gene (reference sequence). Here the CDR3 DNA reads TGTGCCAGTAGCCATGACTGGACGAGCTACGAGCAGTACTTC. The encoded protein is CASSHDWTSYEQYF.